This TCR beta chain was documented in a study of beta chain features in type 1 diabetes. Whole-study findings and limits: Whether TCRB rearrangement is influenced by HLA type was left unresolved in this analysis. Shorter TCRB CDR3s, moderately but significantly so, marked every one of the four CD4+ subsets in Type 1 diabetes patients.

The sequenced template was cDNA made from the entire isolated RNA. Clones were sequenced by immunoSEQ multiplex PCR, and TCRdb holds only the in-frame ones, with some missing. The table has about 150,000 clones, 9% to 12% seen once. CDR1 is SGDLS, CDR2 YYNGEE, per germline. With 0 bases clipped from V and 5 bases from J, the junction kept 7 bases outside the gene matches. The CDR3 has 15 residues. As regards this clone: As yet, its antigen is unknown.

The sequenced sample was central memory CD4+ T cells from blood. This chain connects TRBV9 to TRBJ2-5; TRBD2 aligns across 7 bases. This TCR derives from a man aged 25 to 40 with type 1 diabetes. Here the CDR3 reads CASSVVGGRGETQYF. CDR3 bases: TGTGCCAGCAGCGTAGTCGGCGGGAGAGGGGAGACCCAGTACTTC. The full variable domain, rest sourced from reference TRBV9 and TRBJ2-5, is DSGVTQTPKHLITATGQRVTLRCSPRSGDLSVYWYQQSLDQGLQFLIQYYNGEERAKGNILERFSAQQFPDLHSELNLSSLELGDSALYFCASSVVGGRGETQYFGPGTRLLVL.